This passage covers 10 T cell receptor beta chains from one sample sequenced in a study of blood T cell repertoires in COVID-19. The table came from immunoSEQ multiplex PCR; TCRdb's copy has only in-frame clones and leaves some out. Of 450,000 to 500,000 clones in the sample, 70% to 90% were seen once. The sequenced sample consisted of peripheral blood. These receptors were collected from a human donor in a cohort sampled during active COVID-19.

This clone was counted a few times. The chain uses TRBV5-1 and TRBJ1-4; D might be TRBD1 (5 bases). Germline V lookup: CDR1 SGHRS, CDR2 YFSETQ. This CDR3 region has 15 residues. Trimming took 4 bases from V and 8 from J, leaving 18 bases between them. Here the CDR3 reads CASSPRSRVGEKLFF. The CDR3 region has the DNA TGCGCCAGCAGCCCTAGGTCCAGGGTTGGGGAAAAACTGTTTTTT.

V gene TRBV3-1 (or the pseudogene TRBV3-2) combines with J gene TRBJ2-7, with 7 bases that match TRBD1. Trimming took 3 bases from V and 9 from J; bases not matched to a gene: 11. Germline V lookup: CDR1 LGHDT, CDR2 YNNKEL (reference sequence). The CDR3 has 14 residues. CDR3 sequence: CASSQDRIGAVQYF. CDR3 nucleotides: TGTGCCAGCAGCCAGGACAGGATTGGAGCCGTGCAGTACTTC.

The chain carries TRBV3-1 (or the pseudogene TRBV3-2) and TRBJ1-1; D uncertain. Germline V gene data show CDR1 as LGHDT and CDR2 as YNNKEL (reference sequence). The V end was cut by 1 base, the J end by 0 bases, with 12 bases between. The CDR3 extends over 16 amino acids. The CDR3 nucleotides read TGTGCCAGCAGCCAAGTGTTTCGGAGAATGAACACTGAAGCTTTCTTT. Amino acid sequence: CASSQVFRRMNTEAFF.

CDR3 nucleotides: TGTGCCAGCAGCATTCAGGGGGCTCTGGGTGAAAAACTGTTTTTT. Amino acid sequence: CASSIQGALGEKLFF. The rearrangement joins TRBV11-2 to TRBJ1-4; 8 bases are shared with TRBD1. CDR3 length: 15 residues. V lost 5 bases to trimming and J lost 7 bases; unmatched junction nucleotides: 9. Germline assignment: CDR1 SGHAT and CDR2 FQNNGV.

The chain is built from TRBV30 and TRBJ1-3; D unresolved. V was trimmed by 0 bases and J by 4 bases, leaving 7 bases between them. Germline CDR1 is GTSNPN and CDR2 is SVGIG (reference sequence). The CDR3 is 13 amino acids. CDR3 sequence: CAWSVISGNTIYF. The CDR3 DNA follows: TGTGCCTGGAGTGTTATTTCCGGAAACACCATATATTTT.

This clone was observed at least ten times. The gene calls are TRBV19 and TRBJ2-7; TRBD2 matches at 11 bases. Trimming took 2 bases from V and 6 from J; bases not matched to a gene: 15. Germline loops: CDR1 LNHDA, CDR2 SQIVND (reference sequence). The length of the CDR3 is 18 residues. Here the CDR3 DNA reads TGTGCCAGTAGTATAAGATCAGTCGGGACTAGCGGCACCATCGAGCAGTACTTC. It is translated as CASSIRSVGTSGTIEQYF.

The chain recombines TRBV11-1 with TRBJ2-1; D possibly corresponds to TRBD1 (6 bases). CDR3 length: 17 residues. Trimming cost V 0 bases and J 12 bases, with 24 bases left between them. Germline CDR1 reads SGHAT; CDR2 reads FQDESV (reference sequence). CDR3 nucleotide sequence: TGTGCCAGCAGCTTAGCCAAGGTGGGCCAGGGGCTGGGTTCGCAGTTCTTC. It encodes CASSLAKVGQGLGSQFF.

The chain has TRBV2 and TRBJ2-1; 9 nucleotides agree with TRBD1. The germline gives CDR1 SNHLY, CDR2 FYNNEI. V lost 5 bases to trimming and J lost 5 bases; unmatched junction nucleotides: 7. This CDR3 is built from 15 residues. CDR3 sequence (DNA): TGTGCCAGCAGTACTACAGGGGGCAGGAACAATGAGCAGTTCTTC. Translated, it gives CASSTTGGRNNEQFF.

The chain is built from TRBV30 and TRBJ1-1; TRBD1 is a possible D gene (6 bases). The CDR3 consists of 14 residues. With 0 bases removed from V and 0 bases from J, the gap between germline ends came to 8 bases. Germline loops: CDR1 GTSNPN, CDR2 SVGIG (reference sequence). The CDR3: CAWSVDRVNTEAFF. In DNA, the CDR3 is TGTGCCTGGAGTGTGGACAGAGTGAACACTGAAGCTTTCTTT.

The chain uses TRBV4-3 and TRBJ1-5; D is perhaps TRBD1 (5 bases). The V end lost 1 base, the J end lost 3 bases, and 7 bases lay between the germline ends. This CDR3 has 14 residues. CDR1 is LGHNA, CDR2 YSLEER, per germline. This chain's CDR3 is CASSQVRANQPQHF. CDR3 bases: TGCGCCAGCAGCCAAGTCAGGGCCAATCAGCCCCAGCATTTT.